One sample yielded the 25 T cell receptor beta chains listed below, sequenced in a study of neurological immune-mediated disorders. Each CDR3 protein is one row after TCRdb ran MiXCR on the 5' RACE reads. Among roughly 120,000 distinct CDR3 sequences, roughly 3.2% were seen once, and the ten largest hold 1% to 1.5%. What was sequenced was PBMCs. Receptors originate from a woman younger than 45 with multiple sclerosis.

This clonotype was seen repeatedly, ten times or more. The J gene is TRBJ2-7, the V gene TRBV20-1; 8 bases are a match to TRBD2. The CDR3 runs to 13 residues. J was trimmed by 2 bases and V by 1 base; bases with no gene match: 1. Germline CDR1 is DFQATT and CDR2 is SNEGSKA (reference sequence). CDR3 in DNA: TGCAGTGCTAGAGTTAGCGGGGCCTACGAGCAGTACTTC. This encodes CSARVSGAYEQYF.

In its sample, this clonotype was seen many times. This rearrangement joins TRBV5-1 to TRBJ1-1; no reliable D call. Germline assignment: CDR1 SGHRS and CDR2 YFSETQ. CDR3 length equals 15 residues. V was trimmed by 4 bases and J by 4 bases, leaving 17 bases between them. DNA for the CDR3: TGCGCCAGCAGCCAACATCAGGATCGGTTCACTGAAGCTTTCTTT. Amino acids: CASSQHQDRFTEAFF. The full variable domain, its missing parts supplied by reference TRBV5-1 and TRBJ1-1, is KAGVTQTPRYLIKTRGQQVTLSCSPISGHRSVSWYQQTPGQGLQFLFEYFSETQRNKGNFPGRFSGRQFSNSRSEMNVSTLELGDSALYLCASSQHQDRFTEAFFGQGTRLTVV.

In this sample, this clonotype turned up many times. The chain employs TRBV27 and TRBJ1-2; TRBD1 agrees at 9 bases. The CDR3 is 15 residues long. Germline V gene sequence: CDR1 MNHEY, CDR2 SMNVEV (reference sequence). V gave up 5 bases and J gave up 4 bases; unmatched junction bases: 8. The DNA for the CDR3 is TGTGCCAGCAGTGTCGGGACAGGGCGGGCCTATGGCTACACCTTC. The encoded protein is CASSVGTGRAYGYTF.

This clonotype was picked up many times. The V and J genes are TRBV20-1 and TRBJ1-2; 8 bases align to TRBD1. V was clipped by 3 bases and J by 6 bases; unmatched bases: 6. Germline CDR1 DFQATT, CDR2 SNEGSKA (reference sequence). The CDR3 totals 13 residues. The CDR3 protein is CSARLTGADGYTF. The DNA for the CDR3 is TGCAGTGCTAGGCTGACAGGGGCGGATGGCTACACCTTC.

This clonotype was seen more than once but under ten times. This chain links TRBV6-6 with TRBJ2-5, with TRBD2 matching over 7 bases. The trim removed 2 bases at V and 5 bases at J, leaving 5 bases unmatched. CDR3 size: 14 residues. Germline CDR1 and CDR2: MNHNY and SVGAGI (reference sequence). In DNA form, the CDR3 reads TGTGCCAGCAGTTACGGTGGGGGGGAGGAGACCCAGTACTTC. Amino acids: CASSYGGGEETQYF.

This clonotype was seen only a few times. The V gene is TRBV19, the J gene TRBJ1-5, with D maybe TRBD1 (5 bases). The CDR3 spans 13 residues. Trimming cost V 6 bases and J 6 bases, with 12 bases left between them. Germline V lookup: CDR1 LNHDA, CDR2 SQIVND (reference sequence). CDR3 sequence: CASSWGIGQPQHF. Written as DNA, the CDR3 is TGTGCCAGTAGCTGGGGGATAGGTCAGCCCCAGCATTTT. Full variable domain (remainder filled in from reference TRBV19 and TRBJ1-5): DGGITQSPKYLFRKEGQNVTLSCEQNLNHDAMYWYRQDPGQGLRLIYYSQIVNDFQKGDIAEGYSVSREKKESFPLTVTSAQKNPTAFYLCASSWGIGQPQHFGDGTRLSIL.

This clonotype was observed many times. The chain links TRBV5-8 to TRBJ1-6; TRBD1 matches at 7 bases. The CDR3 has 14 residues. The germline gives CDR1 SGHTS, CDR2 YDEGEE. With 2 bases clipped from V and 6 bases from J, the junction kept 2 bases outside the gene matches. The CDR3 spells CASSFYRGNSPLHF. CDR3 sequence (DNA): TGTGCCAGCAGCTTCTACAGGGGTAATTCACCCCTCCACTTT.

There are many counts of this clonotype. The rearrangement links TRBV7-9 to TRBJ1-1; a weak D match, TRBD1 (5 bases). The length of the CDR3 is 18 residues. The V and J ends lost 2 bases and 4 bases respectively, with 23 bases between them. Germline CDR1 reads SEHNR; CDR2 reads FQNEAQ (reference sequence). The CDR3 sequence: CASSLRTYGGSLSTEAFF. The DNA of the CDR3 is TGTGCCAGCAGCTTACGGACCTACGGGGGAAGTTTATCCACTGAAGCTTTCTTT.

Ten or more counts support this clonotype. This chain connects TRBV11-2 to TRBJ2-5, with D perhaps TRBD1 (6 bases). V was cut by 5 bases and J by 2 bases, with 12 bases left in between. The CDR3 is 14 amino acids. The germline CDR1 and CDR2 sequences are SGHAT and FQNNGV. CDR3 loop: CASSTYREQETQYF. CDR3 in DNA: TGTGCCAGCAGCACTTACAGGGAACAAGAGACCCAGTACTTC.

This clonotype was observed many times. The J gene is TRBJ1-1, the V gene TRBV7-2; D ambiguous. The CDR3 extends over 13 amino acids. Germline V gene data show CDR1 as SGHTA and CDR2 as FQGNSA. The germline V and J ends were trimmed by 8 bases and 2 bases, with 12 bases remaining between them. Here the CDR3 DNA reads TGTGCCAGCGGTCAGACAATTAACACTGAAGCTTTCTTT. Protein product: CASGQTINTEAFF.

This clonotype was recorded at least ten times. The rearrangement links TRBV27 to TRBJ2-7; 7 nucleotides line up with TRBD1. The J segment lost 1 base and the V segment lost 5 bases, leaving 11 bases of the junction unmatched. The CDR3 is made up of 16 amino acids. Per the germline V gene, CDR1 is MNHEY and CDR2 is SMNVEV (reference sequence). CDR3: CASSPLTGVLSYEQYF. The CDR3 region has the DNA TGTGCCAGCAGTCCCCTTACAGGGGTCCTTTCCTACGAGCAGTACTTC.

This clonotype was detected ten times or more. The rearrangement joins TRBV12-3 or TRBV12-4 to TRBJ2-7; D gene uncertain. Trimming took off 6 bases at V and 3 bases at J, with 15 bases between the two ends. The CDR3 runs to 14 residues. CDR3 region: CASSRPAYSYEQYF. CDR3 bases: TGTGCCAGCAGCAGACCCGCATACAGCTACGAGCAGTACTTC.

In its sample, this clonotype was seen many times. The CDR3 is CASSVDGEPYEQYF. The CDR3 DNA sequence: TGTGCCAGCAGCGTAGACGGGGAGCCCTACGAGCAGTACTTC. The chain combines TRBV9 with TRBJ2-7, with TRBD2 as a possible D gene (5 bases). Trimming pared 0 bases from V and 2 bases from J, leaving 9 bases between. Germline CDR1 reads SGDLS; CDR2 reads YYNGEE. The CDR3 runs 14 residues.

This clonotype was recorded many times. The chain combines TRBV29-1 with TRBJ1-1, with D possibly matching TRBD1 (6 bases). The CDR3 spans 13 residues. Germline lookup yields CDR1 SQVTM and CDR2 ANQGSEA. V shed 5 bases and J shed 4 bases, with 14 bases lying between them. CDR3 sequence (DNA): TGCAGCGTTCATGGGGGGGCGTCCACTGAAGCTTTCTTT. Amino acids: CSVHGGASTEAFF.

About this clonotype itself: A much larger clone differs from this one at a single base, so this may be a read error. The CDR3: CASSSRPGKNTGELFF. As DNA, the CDR3 is TGTGCCAGCAGTTCTCGTCCGGGAAAGAACACCGGGGAGCTGTTTTTT. V is TRBV10-3 and J is TRBJ2-2, with a weak D call TRBD2 (5 bases). Germline-derived CDR1 and CDR2 are ENHRY and SYGVKD. This CDR3 region has 16 residues.

Many counts were recorded for this clonotype. CDR3 loop: CASSSTVNTEAFF. The CDR3 nucleotides read TGTGCCAGCAGCTCAACAGTGAACACTGAAGCTTTCTTT. The chain carries TRBV7-9 and TRBJ1-1; D call uncertain. Germline V CDR1 and CDR2: SEHNR, FQNEAQ (reference sequence). Trimming stripped 4 bases from V and 0 bases from J, with 6 bases between. The CDR3 has 13 amino acids.

This clonotype was detected ten times or more. The chain carries TRBV12-3 or TRBV12-4 and TRBJ2-1; TRBD2 might be the D (6 bases). The V end was cut by 6 bases, the J end by 0 bases, with 9 bases between. This CDR3 contains 14 residues. CDR3 bases: TGTGCCAGCAGCGGGACTTTCTCCTACAATGAGCAGTTCTTC. Translated: CASSGTFSYNEQFF.

This clonotype appeared a few times. CDR3 coding DNA: TGTGCCAGCAGCCGCTCGGTTGGGGGGAGCTCCTATAATTCACCCCTCCACTTT. Its translation is CASSRSVGGSSYNSPLHF. The V gene is TRBV7-2, the J gene TRBJ1-6, with TRBD1 as a possible D gene (5 bases). The CDR3 consists of 18 residues. Germline V lookup: CDR1 SGHTA, CDR2 FQGNSA. Trimming took off 5 bases at V and 0 bases at J, with 17 bases between the two ends.

This clonotype was observed many times. The chain carries TRBV6-5 and TRBJ1-1; no definite D call. The CDR3 consists of 13 residues. From germline, CDR1 is MNHEY and CDR2 SVGAGI. V was clipped by 4 bases and J by 6 bases, with 12 bases between them. The CDR3 DNA sequence: TGTGCCAGCAGTTTGGATACGGGCTCTGAAGCTTTCTTT. This translates into CASSLDTGSEAFF.

At least ten counts were recorded for this clonotype. The chain links TRBV6-4 to TRBJ2-1; 8 nucleotides agree with TRBD2. Per germline, CDR1 MRHNA and CDR2 SNTAGT. The CDR3 extends over 15 amino acids. J was trimmed by 9 bases and V by 0 bases; bases with no gene match: 7. For the CDR3, the DNA is TGTGCCAGCAGTGACTCGACGTACGGGAGGGGTGAGCAGTTCTTC. It yields the protein CASSDSTYGRGEQFF.

This clonotype came up many times. The chain combines TRBV20-1 with TRBJ2-3; no clear D. The CDR3 loop spans 15 amino acids. V lost 0 bases, J lost 0 bases, and 10 bases lay in between. Germline loops: CDR1 DFQATT, CDR2 SNEGSKA (reference sequence). The CDR3 nucleotides read TGCAGTGCTAGAGATCTTTTGGGTAGCACAGATACGCAGTATTTT. This encodes CSARDLLGSTDTQYF.

This clonotype was observed a few times. CDR3 bases: TGCAGTGATAGTCCTACAGGTTTCGCTGAAGCTTTCTTT. This encodes CSDSPTGFAEAFF. The rearrangement links TRBV20-1 to TRBJ1-1; tentatively, D is TRBD1 (5 bases). Between the trimmed V and J ends, which lost 7 bases and 6 bases, there was a span of 18 bases. CDR1 is DFQATT, CDR2 SNEGSKA, per germline (reference sequence). The CDR3 is 13 residues long.

This clonotype came up many times. The chain has TRBV7-2 and TRBJ2-7; D could derive from TRBD1 or TRBD2 (5 bases each). Germline V gene data show CDR1 as SGHTA and CDR2 as FQGNSA. The length of the CDR3 is 15 residues. Trimming left V 6 bases short and J 3 bases short, with 18 bases between. CDR3 sequence: CASSLEALGHYEQYF. CDR3 DNA: TGTGCCAGCAGTTTGGAGGCCTTGGGGCACTACGAGCAGTACTTC.

This clonotype was counted at least ten times. This chain links TRBV20-1 with TRBJ1-2; TRBD1 agrees at 9 bases. CDR3 length: 13 amino acids. Trimming cost V 6 bases and J 6 bases; bases outside gene matches: 8. Germline V gene sequence: CDR1 DFQATT, CDR2 SNEGSKA (reference sequence). The CDR3 reads CSALQGAGDGYTF. In DNA form, the CDR3 reads TGCAGTGCCCTACAGGGGGCAGGCGATGGCTACACCTTC.

The chain links TRBV5-4 to TRBJ2-5; the match to TRBD2 covers 15 bases. The V segment lost 4 bases and the J segment 5 bases; nucleotides outside the gene matches: 6. This CDR3 contains 16 residues. Germline V CDR1 and CDR2: SGHNT, YYREEE (reference sequence). The CDR3 region is CASSRTSGGAGETQYF. CDR3 sequence (DNA): TGTGCCAGCAGCCGGACTAGCGGGGGGGCAGGGGAGACCCAGTACTTC.